The 17 T cell receptor beta chains presented below share a single source sample, sequenced in a study of cytomegalovirus exposure and HLA in healthy donors. Repertoires were generated with immunoSEQ multiplex PCR, while TCRdb's copy carries only in-frame clones and drops some. The sample has around 150,000 clones; 65% to 90% are singletons. Sequences were obtained from PBMCs. The receptors here all came from a woman under 30 in good health and CMV-seronegative.

This chain links TRBV19 with TRBJ1-4; TRBD1 agrees at 10 bases. The germline V gene has CDR1 LNHDA and CDR2 SQIVND (reference sequence). The junction had 7 bases not matched to a gene; V was cut back by 5 bases and J by 7 bases. This CDR3 comprises 15 residues. This chain's CDR3 is CASSPRQGAFEKLFF. In DNA form, the CDR3 reads TGTGCCAGTAGTCCCCGACAGGGGGCTTTTGAAAAACTGTTTTTT.

The V and J genes are TRBV4-1 and TRBJ2-3; TRBD1 matches at 8 bases. J was trimmed by 4 bases and V by 4 bases; bases with no gene match: 13. In germline, CDR1 is MGHRA, CDR2 YSYEKL. The CDR3 is made up of 17 amino acids. Written as DNA, the CDR3 is TGCGCCAGCAGCCCCGCGGCGACAGGGGTTAGCGCAGATACGCAGTATTTT. Protein: CASSPAATGVSADTQYF.

The CDR3 reads CASSFANSGTSYEQYF. The CDR3 DNA sequence: TGTGCCAGCAGCTTCGCAAATAGCGGGACCTCCTACGAGCAGTACTTC. The chain uses TRBV11-2 and TRBJ2-7, with 8 bases that match TRBD2. CDR1 is SGHAT, CDR2 FQNNGV, per germline. The V segment lost 3 bases and the J segment 0 bases; nucleotides outside the gene matches: 7. The CDR3 has 16 amino acids. Filled out from reference TRBV11-2 and TRBJ2-7, the complete variable domain reads EAGVAQSPRYKIIEKRQSVAFWCNPISGHATLYWYQQILGQGPKLLIQFQNNGVVDDSQLPKDRFSAERLKGVDSTLKIQPAKLEDSAVYLCASSFANSGTSYEQYFGPGTRLTVT.

As regards this clone: This specimen includes other DNA sequences encoding the same CDR3. The chain has TRBV7-9 and TRBJ2-5; D gene uncertain. The V end was cut by 1 base, the J end by 4 bases, with 4 bases between. Germline V CDR1 and CDR2: SEHNR, FQNEAQ (reference sequence). The CDR3 has 12 residues. DNA for the CDR3: TGTGCCAGCAGCTTAGGTATAGAGACCCAGTACTTC. Protein product: CASSLGIETQYF.

V usage is TRBV15 and J usage is TRBJ2-5, with D unclear. Trimming stripped 1 base from V and 3 bases from J, with 6 bases between. CDR3 size: 13 residues. Germline V gene lookup returns CDR1 LNHNV and CDR2 YYDKDF (reference sequence). CDR3 DNA: TGTGCCACCAGCAGAGGTCAGAAAGAGACCCAGTACTTC. Amino acid sequence: CATSRGQKETQYF.

The gene calls are TRBV6-1 and TRBJ2-1; TRBD1 is a possible D gene (8 bases). Germline CDR1 and CDR2: MNHNS and SASEGT. CDR3 length: 15 amino acids. V lost 9 bases, J lost 7 bases, and 22 bases lay in between. This CDR3 reads CASVRVLQGGNEQFF. The DNA for the CDR3 is TGTGCCAGTGTACGGGTACTACAGGGGGGGAATGAGCAGTTCTTC.

The chain is built from TRBV6-1 and TRBJ2-1; 9 bases agree with TRBD2. Germline V gene sequence: CDR1 MNHNS, CDR2 SASEGT. This CDR3 region has 13 residues. After removal of 6 bases from V and 5 bases from J, the junction contained 2 bases not matched to a gene. CDR3 protein: CASRASGNNEQFF. In nucleotides, the CDR3 is TGTGCCAGCAGGGCTAGCGGGAACAATGAGCAGTTCTTC.

The chain joins TRBV5-1 to TRBJ2-7; 16 positions match TRBD2. The CDR3 is 15 residues long. The germline gives CDR1 SGHRS, CDR2 YFSETQ. V lost 4 bases and J lost 7; bases outside the gene matches: 5. CDR3 loop: CASSHGTSGGAEQYF. The CDR3 DNA reads as TGCGCCAGCAGCCATGGGACTAGCGGGGGGGCTGAGCAGTACTTC.

This clone has only a few counts. The chain is built from TRBV7-9 and TRBJ1-2; 7 bases fit TRBD1. With V trimmed by 5 bases and J by 5 bases, 8 bases remained unmatched. Germline assignment: CDR1 SEHNR and CDR2 FQNEAQ (reference sequence). The CDR3 contains 14 residues. The CDR3 is CASSPGQLLYGYTF. The CDR3 DNA is TGTGCCAGCAGCCCGGGACAGCTACTTTATGGCTACACCTTC.

This sequence joins TRBV29-1 and TRBJ2-1; the match to TRBD1 covers 8 bases. CDR1 is SQVTM, CDR2 ANQGSEA, per germline. The V segment lost 2 bases and the J segment 9 bases; nucleotides outside the gene matches: 6. The CDR3 runs 13 residues. The CDR3 is CSVERTGFGEQFF. CDR3 nucleotides: TGCAGCGTTGAAAGGACAGGGTTTGGTGAGCAGTTCTTC.

The chain joins TRBV7-9 to TRBJ1-2; D unclear. The V end lost 1 base, the J end lost 4 bases, and 13 bases lay between the germline ends. CDR1 and CDR2 (germline): SEHNR, FQNEAQ (reference sequence). This CDR3 is built from 15 residues. Here the CDR3 DNA reads TGTGCCAGCAGCTTAGGGACTGCGACGCTCTATGGCTACACCTTC. It encodes CASSLGTATLYGYTF.

V usage is TRBV4-2 and J usage is TRBJ2-3; 11 bases line up with TRBD2. V was pared by 1 base and J by 2 bases, with 8 bases of the junction left unmatched. The CDR3 is made up of 18 amino acids. Germline values: CDR1 LGHNA, CDR2 YNFKEQ. The CDR3 is CASSQGTSGGPITDTQYF. The CDR3, as DNA: TGTGCCAGCAGCCAAGGAACTAGCGGGGGCCCGATCACAGATACGCAGTATTTT.

CDR3 sequence reads: CASSLAPWDLPRGNEQFF. The CDR3 DNA sequence: TGTGCCAGCAGCTTAGCCCCCTGGGACCTCCCGAGGGGGAATGAGCAGTTCTTC. This chain uses TRBV7-6 with TRBJ2-1; perhaps TRBD1 as D (6 bases). Deletions cut 0 bases from V and 7 bases from J, with 22 bases between. CDR1 SGHVS and CDR2 FNYEAQ come from the germline V gene. The CDR3 totals 18 residues.

The V gene is TRBV19, the J gene TRBJ2-2; D not certain. The CDR3 has 14 amino acids. Germline CDR1 and CDR2: LNHDA and SQIVND (reference sequence). V shed 4 bases and J shed 1 base, with 7 bases lying between them. CDR3 coding DNA: TGTGCCAGTAGTACCGAGCTGAACACCGGGGAGCTGTTTTTT. Amino acids: CASSTELNTGELFF.

This chain uses TRBV14 with TRBJ2-3; TRBD2 agrees at 7 bases. The length of the CDR3 is 17 residues. Germline assignment: CDR1 SGHDN and CDR2 FVKESK. After removal of 4 bases from V and 5 bases from J, the junction contained 15 bases not matched to a gene. CDR3 loop: CASSPLRESGGLDTQYF. CDR3 DNA sequence: TGTGCCAGCAGCCCCCTACGTGAGTCGGGAGGACTAGATACGCAGTATTTT.

V usage is TRBV30 and J usage is TRBJ1-2; D call uncertain. Trimming stripped 1 base from V and 2 bases from J, with 17 bases between. In germline, CDR1 is GTSNPN, CDR2 SVGIG (reference sequence). CDR3 length equals 16 residues. The CDR3 nucleotides read TGTGCCTGGAGTGGGTATACTGACGGGTTCAACTATGGCTACACCTTC. Amino acid sequence: CAWSGYTDGFNYGYTF.

The genes are TRBV18 and TRBJ2-5; 8 bases agree with TRBD1. The CDR3 consists of 15 residues. Germline V gene lookup returns CDR1 KGHSH and CDR2 LQKENI. Trimming removed 4 bases from V and 5 bases from J; junction bases left unmatched: 9. The CDR3 here is CASSLWSGGEETQYF. The CDR3, as DNA: TGTGCCAGCTCACTTTGGTCAGGGGGCGAGGAGACCCAGTACTTC.